These 15 T cell receptor beta chains originate from one sample sequenced in a study of CD8 T cells in ankylosing spondylitis. TCRdb reprocessed the 5' RACE reads via MiXCR and lists one record per CDR3 protein. The sample carries almost 30,000 distinct CDR3 sequences, less than 6.5% recorded once. The source material was blood, either unsorted or a sorted T cell fraction (not recorded which). Receptors were obtained from a female donor with ankylosing spondylitis or in good health (not recorded which).

A remark on this clonotype: A much larger clone lies one base from this, so it may be a read error. The rearrangement joins TRBV9 to TRBJ2-1; the D is unclear. V was pared by 1 base and J by 6 bases, with 5 bases between. Germline CDR1 is SGDLS and CDR2 is YYNGEE. This CDR3 comprises 12 residues. This CDR3 is CASSVRSNEQFF. The DNA of the CDR3 is TGTGCCAGCAGCGTAAGGAGCAATGAGCAGTTCTTC.

The table lists this clonotype with many counts. V usage is TRBV9 and J usage is TRBJ2-7; a weak D match, TRBD2 (6 bases). Looked up from germline, CDR1 is SGDLS and CDR2 is YYNGEE. The CDR3 is 14 residues long. V shed 4 bases and J shed 7 bases, with 18 bases lying between them. The CDR3 sequence: CASSPQLAAGEQYF. CDR3 coding DNA: TGTGCCAGCAGCCCTCAACTAGCTGCCGGGGAGCAGTACTTC.

This clonotype was detected ten times or more. The chain employs TRBV9 and TRBJ2-5, with 11 bases fitting TRBD2. The length of the CDR3 is 15 residues. Germline V lookup: CDR1 SGDLS, CDR2 YYNGEE. The junction had 2 bases not matched to a gene; V was cut back by 0 bases and J by 4 bases. The CDR3: CASSVELAGAETQYF. DNA of the CDR3: TGTGCCAGCAGCGTAGAACTAGCGGGAGCAGAGACCCAGTACTTC.

This clonotype was detected ten times or more. The chain carries TRBV9 and TRBJ2-1; D possibly corresponds to TRBD2 (5 bases). The V and J ends lost 0 bases and 0 bases respectively, with 7 bases between them. The CDR3 extends over 15 amino acids. Germline V gene sequence: CDR1 SGDLS, CDR2 YYNGEE. In DNA form, the CDR3 reads TGTGCCAGCAGCGTAGAGCGGAACTCCTACAATGAGCAGTTCTTC. Residues: CASSVERNSYNEQFF.

This clonotype was seen more than once but under ten times. This chain joins TRBV9 and TRBJ2-2; 7 bases match TRBD2. The V gene end was trimmed by 2 bases and the J gene end by 7 bases; junction bases not matched to a gene: 8. The CDR3 contains 15 residues. Germline lookup yields CDR1 SGDLS and CDR2 YYNGEE. The CDR3 reads CASSVGGGLGGELFF. In DNA, the CDR3 is TGTGCCAGCAGCGTTGGGGGAGGGCTAGGCGGGGAGCTGTTTTTT.

This clonotype was recorded at least ten times. This chain uses TRBV9 with TRBJ2-7; TRBD2 agrees at 13 bases. The CDR3 sequence is 15 residues long. CDR1 SGDLS and CDR2 YYNGEE come from the germline V gene. V lost 4 bases and J lost 2; bases outside the gene matches: 3. Here the CDR3 reads CASSKLAGGTYEQYF. The CDR3 bases are TGTGCCAGCAGCAAACTAGCGGGAGGGACCTACGAGCAGTACTTC. The variable domain in full, with the rest retrieved from reference TRBV9 and TRBJ2-7, is DSGVTQTPKHLITATGQRVTLRCSPRSGDLSVYWYQQSLDQGLQFLIQYYNGEERAKGNILERFSAQQFPDLHSELNLSSLELGDSALYFCASSKLAGGTYEQYFGPGTRLTVT.

This clonotype has ten or more counts. The rearrangement links TRBV9 to TRBJ2-4; D might be TRBD1 or TRBD2, each matching 6 bases. V was pared by 4 bases and J by 8 bases, with 22 bases between. Germline values: CDR1 SGDLS, CDR2 YYNGEE. This CDR3 has 16 amino acids. The CDR3 nucleotides read TGTGCCAGCAGCCCCGGAGGGCAGGGGTCTGAACACATTCAGTACTTC. Translation gives CASSPGGQGSEHIQYF. The variable domain in full, completed from reference TRBV9 and TRBJ2-4, reads DSGVTQTPKHLITATGQRVTLRCSPRSGDLSVYWYQQSLDQGLQFLIQYYNGEERAKGNILERFSAQQFPDLHSELNLSSLELGDSALYFCASSPGGQGSEHIQYFGAGTRLSVL.

In its sample, this clonotype was seen a few times. The J gene is TRBJ2-1, the V gene TRBV9; 8 nucleotides agree with TRBD1. The CDR3 is 14 residues long. V dropped 7 bases and J dropped 5; count of bases not matched to a gene: 8. The germline V gene encodes CDR1 SGDLS and CDR2 YYNGEE. CDR3 in amino acids: CASRRDRSDNEQFF. The CDR3 DNA follows: TGTGCCAGCCGCCGGGACAGGTCAGACAATGAGCAGTTCTTC.

At least ten counts were recorded for this clonotype. J is TRBJ2-2 and V is TRBV9; D is undetermined. Germline-derived CDR1 and CDR2 are SGDLS and YYNGEE. V gave up 0 bases and J gave up 7 bases, with 7 bases separating them. The CDR3 consists of 13 residues. CDR3 coding DNA: TGTGCCAGCAGCGTAGCTGCCAGCGGGGAGCTGTTTTTT. Protein: CASSVAASGELFF.

This clonotype was seen many times. The rearrangement joins TRBV9 to TRBJ1-2; D call uncertain. The germline CDR1 and CDR2 sequences are SGDLS and YYNGEE. The CDR3 is 13 residues long. Trimming stripped 3 bases from V and 5 bases from J, with 11 bases between. This CDR3 reads CASSADSGYGYTF. For the CDR3, the DNA is TGTGCCAGCAGCGCAGATTCGGGGTATGGCTACACCTTC.

Ten or more counts support this clonotype. The gene calls are TRBV9 and TRBJ2-3; D is ambiguous. The germline gives CDR1 SGDLS, CDR2 YYNGEE. The CDR3 is made up of 14 amino acids. Trimming pared 3 bases from V and 1 base from J, leaving 9 bases between. CDR3 sequence (DNA): TGTGCCAGCAGCGCCCAAAGTGGCACAGATACGCAGTATTTT. Its protein product is CASSAQSGTDTQYF.

This clonotype was observed a handful of times. V and J are TRBV9 and TRBJ1-1, with 7 bases matching TRBD1. Unmatched junction bases numbered 10, after V lost 4 bases and J lost 1 base. The CDR3 is 16 amino acids. The germline V gene has CDR1 SGDLS and CDR2 YYNGEE. CDR3 nucleotide sequence: TGTGCCAGCAGCAGAGCCCCGGGACAGAAGAACACTGAAGCTTTCTTT. Its protein is CASSRAPGQKNTEAFF.

There are many counts of this clonotype. V gene TRBV9 combines with J gene TRBJ2-1; TRBD2 matches 9 bases. Germline V lookup: CDR1 SGDLS, CDR2 YYNGEE. The J segment lost 3 bases and the V segment lost 0 bases, leaving 10 bases of the junction unmatched. This CDR3 region has 18 residues. The CDR3 loop is CASSVALTSGRLYNEQFF. The CDR3 bases are TGTGCCAGCAGCGTAGCACTTACCAGCGGGAGGCTCTACAATGAGCAGTTCTTC.

This clonotype was recorded many times. The gene calls are TRBV9 and TRBJ1-1, with TRBD1 as a possible D gene (6 bases). V was clipped by 6 bases and J by 0 bases, with 9 bases between them. This CDR3 has 13 residues. Per germline, CDR1 SGDLS and CDR2 YYNGEE. The CDR3 DNA reads TGTGCCAGCACCCAGGGGATGAACACTGAAGCTTTCTTT. The encoded protein is CASTQGMNTEAFF.

This clonotype was found many times. The CDR3 DNA reads TGTGCCAGCAGCGAAGGGACTAATCTCCACCAAGAGACCCAGTACTTC. Translation: CASSEGTNLHQETQYF. The chain joins TRBV9 to TRBJ2-5, with 7 bases matching TRBD2. J gave up 0 bases and V 3 bases, and 8 bases lay outside the gene matches. The CDR3 spans 16 residues. Germline V gives CDR1 SGDLS, CDR2 YYNGEE.